A single sample is the source of the 30 T cell receptor beta chains below, sequenced in a study of memory CD4+ T cells and cytomegalovirus serostatus. The sort gate was single viable CD3+CD4+CD8-CD45RO+ cells for memory CD4+ T cells. The data were produced by immunoSEQ multiplex PCR, yet TCRdb's version contains in-frame clones alone and is incomplete. The sample includes around 44,000 clones, approximately 80% of them seen just once. What was sequenced was memory CD4+ T cells from blood. The receptors derive from an adult in good health and CMV-seronegative.

V usage is TRBV19 and J usage is TRBJ2-1, with TRBD2 matching 16 bases. This CDR3 has 22 amino acids. V lost 1 base and J lost 5; bases outside the gene matches: 17. Germline V gene lookup returns CDR1 LNHDA and CDR2 SQIVND (reference sequence). DNA of the CDR3: TGTGCCAGTAGTATAGCCTGGGAGGGACTAGCGGGAGGGTCGATTCGGCACAATGAGCAGTTCTTC. This gives the protein CASSIAWEGLAGGSIRHNEQFF.

The V gene is TRBV5-1, the J gene TRBJ2-1; TRBD2 matches 9 bases. CDR3 size: 14 residues. Germline trimming cut 8 bases from V and 5 bases from J; bases unmatched to any gene: 8. Germline CDR1 reads SGHRS; CDR2 reads YFSETQ. CDR3 region: CASSPSGDHNEQFF. In DNA, the CDR3 is TGCGCCAGTTCCCCTAGCGGGGACCACAATGAGCAGTTCTTC.

This chain links TRBV6-6 with TRBJ1-1; tentative D call: TRBD1 (6 bases). Looked up from germline, CDR1 is MNHNY and CDR2 is SVGAGI (reference sequence). The CDR3 extends over 14 amino acids. Trimming stripped 5 bases from V and 2 bases from J, with 12 bases between. In nucleotides, the CDR3 is TGTGCCAGCAGTCTCACGGACAGCAACACTGAAGCTTTCTTT. Amino acid sequence: CASSLTDSNTEAFF.

CDR3 DNA: TGTGCCAGCAGCCCCCTGGGACAGGGTAATGAAAAACTGTTTTTT. Its protein is CASSPLGQGNEKLFF. The chain recombines TRBV28 with TRBJ1-4; 9 positions match TRBD1. CDR1 is MDHEN, CDR2 SYDVKM, per germline. V dropped 6 bases and J dropped 4; count of bases not matched to a gene: 6. The CDR3 has 15 amino acids.

The chain links TRBV5-1 to TRBJ2-3; 12 nucleotides agree with TRBD2. V was clipped by 4 bases and J by 4 bases; unmatched bases: 7. The CDR3 has 16 residues. CDR1 is SGHRS, CDR2 YFSETQ, per germline. The CDR3 DNA reads as TGCGCCAGCAGCCTAGCGGGAGGGCGAGGCGCAGATACGCAGTATTTT. It yields the protein CASSLAGGRGADTQYF.

V is TRBV28 and J is TRBJ1-2, with D possibly TRBD1 on 5 matching bases. The V gene's germline CDR1 is MDHEN and CDR2 SYDVKM. The CDR3 totals 14 residues. Between the trimmed V and J ends, which lost 8 bases and 1 base, there was a span of 14 bases. In DNA, the CDR3 is TGTGCCAGCTCGGGGACCCACGATAACTATGGCTACACCTTC. Translation: CASSGTHDNYGYTF.

V is TRBV4-3 and J is TRBJ1-1; TRBD1 agrees at 8 bases. There are 17 residues in the CDR3. With 1 base clipped from V and 0 bases from J, the junction kept 7 bases outside the gene matches. The germline V gene has CDR1 LGHNA and CDR2 YSLEER. The chain's CDR3 is CASSQGAGTGMNTEAFF. The CDR3 bases are TGCGCCAGCAGCCAAGGAGCCGGGACAGGAATGAACACTGAAGCTTTCTTT.

The V gene is TRBV18, the J gene TRBJ1-4; D call uncertain. V was pared by 0 bases and J by 5 bases, with 7 bases between. The CDR3 is 14 residues long. Germline CDR1 is KGHSH and CDR2 is LQKENI. The CDR3 DNA is TGTGCCAGCTCACCACCATCCCTAAATGAAAAACTGTTTTTT. This sequence encodes CASSPPSLNEKLFF.

This clone has only one observation. This rearrangement joins TRBV7-9 to TRBJ2-5; TRBD2 is a possible D gene (5 bases). This CDR3 is built from 15 residues. Germline assignment: CDR1 SEHNR and CDR2 FQNEAQ (reference sequence). V was cut by 4 bases and J by 2 bases, with 14 bases left in between. For the CDR3, the DNA is TGTGCCAGCAGCTCCCAGACTACGAAGCAAGAGACCCAGTACTTC. It is translated as CASSSQTTKQETQYF.

The J gene is TRBJ2-3, the V gene TRBV9; 15 positions match TRBD2. The germline V gene has CDR1 SGDLS and CDR2 YYNGEE. This CDR3 spans 17 amino acids. Losses at the gene ends were 4 bases for V and 4 bases for J; bases not matched to a gene: 7. CDR3 DNA sequence: TGTGCCAGCAGCCCCCGGGGACTAGCGGGAGGAGCAGATACGCAGTATTTT. Protein sequence: CASSPRGLAGGADTQYF.

The gene calls are TRBV19 and TRBJ2-7; weak D call: TRBD1 (5 bases). V lost 4 bases and J 3 bases, leaving 16 bases between the germline ends. This CDR3 has 15 residues. CDR1 is LNHDA, CDR2 SQIVND, per germline (reference sequence). The CDR3 DNA reads TGTGCCAGTAGTAAGGGTACGGACAACCTCTACGAGCAGTACTTC. Translated: CASSKGTDNLYEQYF.

The J gene is TRBJ2-6, the V gene TRBV7-2; 7 nucleotides align to TRBD1. Trimming took 5 bases from V and 2 from J; bases not matched to a gene: 3. This CDR3 is 15 amino acids long. Per the germline V gene, CDR1 is SGHTA and CDR2 is FQGNSA. The CDR3 bases are TGTGCCAGCAGCCGGACAGGAACTGGGGCCAACGTCCTGACTTTC. Translated: CASSRTGTGANVLTF. Full variable domain (rest looked up from reference TRBV7-2 and TRBJ2-6): GAGVSQSPSNKVTEKGKDVELRCDPISGHTALYWYRQSLGQGLEFLIYFQGNSAPDKSGLPSDRFSAERTGGSVSTLTIQRTQQEDSAVYLCASSRTGTGANVLTFGAGSRLTVL.

V gene TRBV4-3 combines with J gene TRBJ1-4; D not certain. Germline V gene lookup returns CDR1 LGHNA and CDR2 YSLEER. Trimming took 0 bases from V and 3 from J, leaving 11 bases between them. The CDR3 totals 16 residues. CDR3 coding DNA: TGCGCCAGCAGCCAAGAGTTGGTTTGGGCTAATGAAAAACTGTTTTTT. Its translation is CASSQELVWANEKLFF.

The V call is TRBV2, the J call TRBJ1-5; possibly TRBD1 for D (6 bases). Germline lookup yields CDR1 SNHLY and CDR2 FYNNEI. Trimming cost V 6 bases and J 6 bases, with 15 bases left between them. This CDR3 region has 14 residues. The CDR3 region has the DNA TGTGCCAGCAGCGAACAGGGTCAAAGTCAGCCCCAGCATTTT. Amino acids: CASSEQGQSQPQHF.

The chain has TRBV27 and TRBJ2-7; 12 bases fit TRBD2. The V segment lost 8 bases and the J segment 2 bases; nucleotides outside the gene matches: 7. CDR1 and CDR2 from the germline V gene are MNHEY and SMNVEV (reference sequence). The CDR3 has 15 amino acids. Here the CDR3 DNA reads TGTGCCAGCGGCCGACGGACTAGCGGGACCTACGAGCAGTACTTC. Translated: CASGRRTSGTYEQYF.

This clone was detected a few times. This chain connects TRBV6-6 to TRBJ1-2; D gene uncertain. Germline CDR1 MNHNY, CDR2 SVGAGI (reference sequence). The CDR3 spans 11 residues. V gave up 10 bases and J gave up 8 bases, with 14 bases separating them. The CDR3 loop reads CAIYQLGGYTF. The DNA for the CDR3 is TGTGCCATCTATCAACTGGGAGGCTACACCTTC.

This clone has a handful of counts. This chain connects TRBV18 to TRBJ2-7; possibly TRBD1 or TRBD2 for D (5 bases each). The germline gives CDR1 KGHSH, CDR2 LQKENI. This CDR3 contains 14 residues. V lost 5 bases, J lost 2 bases, and 13 bases lay in between. DNA of the CDR3: TGTGCCAGCTCATCCGGATGGGGGACCTACGAGCAGTACTTC. Translated, it gives CASSSGWGTYEQYF. The complete variable domain, with remaining parts taken from reference TRBV18 and TRBJ2-7, reads NAGVMQNPRHLVRRRGQEARLRCSPMKGHSHVYWYRQLPEEGLKFMVYLQKENIIDESGMPKERFSAEFPKEGPSILRIQQVVRGDSAAYFCASSSGWGTYEQYFGPGTRLTVT.

The rearrangement links TRBV4-3 to TRBJ2-3; 15 bases are shared with TRBD2. V dropped 5 bases and J dropped 0; count of bases not matched to a gene: 12. Germline CDR1 is LGHNA and CDR2 is YSLEER. There are 20 residues in the CDR3. CDR3 sequence reads: CASSSRTSGRARASTDTQYF. The DNA for the CDR3 is TGCGCCAGCAGCTCTCGGACTAGCGGGAGGGCCCGTGCTAGCACAGATACGCAGTATTTT.

In its sample, this clone ranks as medium-sized. The chain joins TRBV20-1 to TRBJ2-7; D not resolved. Deletions cut 5 bases from V and 3 bases from J, with 8 bases between. The germline V gene has CDR1 DFQATT and CDR2 SNEGSKA (reference sequence). The CDR3 length is 11 residues. CDR3 sequence (DNA): TGCAGTGCTCTGGCGGACTACGAGCAGTACTTC. Its translation: CSALADYEQYF.

This sequence joins TRBV29-1 and TRBJ1-2; D gene unclear. Trimming cost V 8 bases and J 2 bases, with 9 bases left between them. Germline V gene lookup returns CDR1 SQVTM and CDR2 ANQGSEA. CDR3 size: 11 residues. CDR3 sequence: CSFTENYGYTF. As DNA, the CDR3 is TGCAGCTTCACAGAGAACTATGGCTACACCTTC.

V gene TRBV18 combines with J gene TRBJ2-7, with a weak D call TRBD1 (5 bases). V lost 4 bases and J lost 2, with 9 bases in between. Germline V gene data show CDR1 as KGHSH and CDR2 as LQKENI. This CDR3 spans 13 amino acids. CDR3 amino acids: CASSLTATYEQYF. In DNA, the CDR3 is TGTGCCAGCTCACTGACAGCTACCTACGAGCAGTACTTC.

The rearrangement links TRBV9 to TRBJ2-1; D is ambiguous. This CDR3 has 12 residues. Germline lookup yields CDR1 SGDLS and CDR2 YYNGEE. With 3 bases removed from V and 2 bases from J, the gap between germline ends came to 3 bases. The CDR3 nucleotides are TGTGCCAGCAGCGGGACCTACAATGAGCAGTTCTTC. It codes for CASSGTYNEQFF.

This sequence joins TRBV7-2 and TRBJ2-7, with D possibly being TRBD2 (6 bases). Germline assignment: CDR1 SGHTA and CDR2 FQGNSA. The CDR3 extends over 16 amino acids. The V end was cut by 2 bases, the J end by 0 bases, with 14 bases between. In nucleotides, the CDR3 is TGTGCCAGCAGCTTATTTTCGGGGGTGGGCTCCTACGAGCAGTACTTC. Its protein product is CASSLFSGVGSYEQYF.

CDR3 sequence reads: CASRKQGEYTDTQYF. CDR3 in DNA: TGCGCCAGCAGGAAGCAGGGCGAATACACAGATACGCAGTATTTT. V is TRBV5-1 and J is TRBJ2-3, with a possible D match to TRBD1 (5 bases). V lost 5 bases and J lost 2, with 15 bases in between. The CDR3 consists of 15 residues. Germline CDR1 and CDR2: SGHRS and YFSETQ.

The J gene is TRBJ2-1, the V gene TRBV7-9; no clear D. V lost 1 base to trimming and J lost 7 bases, with 5 bases between them. Germline CDR1 reads SEHNR; CDR2 reads FQNEAQ (reference sequence). CDR3 length: 12 residues. This chain's CDR3 is CASSLEWNEQFF. DNA of the CDR3: TGTGCCAGCAGCTTAGAGTGGAATGAGCAGTTCTTC.

J is TRBJ2-1 and V is TRBV18, with 8 bases fitting TRBD2. The CDR3 runs 14 residues. Germline assignment: CDR1 KGHSH and CDR2 LQKENI. The J segment lost 5 bases and the V segment lost 3 bases, leaving 3 bases of the junction unmatched. The CDR3: CASSPLAGHNEQFF. In DNA form, the CDR3 reads TGTGCCAGCTCACCGCTAGCGGGCCACAATGAGCAGTTCTTC.

The chain has TRBV9 and TRBJ2-1; TRBD2 matches at 9 bases. The CDR3 totals 17 residues. CDR1 SGDLS and CDR2 YYNGEE come from the germline V gene. V was pared by 0 bases and J by 6 bases, with 10 bases of the junction left unmatched. The CDR3 is CASSVAGGGRAANEQFF. The CDR3 DNA reads as TGTGCCAGCAGCGTAGCTGGTGGCGGGAGGGCCGCCAATGAGCAGTTCTTC.

The chain carries TRBV4-2 and TRBJ2-7, with D maybe TRBD2 (6 bases). This CDR3 has 13 residues. Germline V gene sequence: CDR1 LGHNA, CDR2 YNFKEQ. Trimming took off 6 bases at V and 3 bases at J, with 12 bases between the two ends. As DNA, the CDR3 is TGTGCCAGCAGTCGGGGGAGCCGCTACGAGCAGTACTTC. Its protein product is CASSRGSRYEQYF.

This clone showed up just once. This chain links TRBV4-1 with TRBJ2-7, with 8 bases fitting TRBD2. CDR3 length: 15 amino acids. Germline CDR1 is MGHRA and CDR2 is YSYEKL. Losses at the gene ends were 2 bases for V and 2 bases for J; bases not matched to a gene: 5. CDR3 DNA sequence: TGCGCCAGCAGCCAACCGGGGGGGGCTCCCTACGAGCAGTACTTC. Translated: CASSQPGGAPYEQYF.

The chain employs TRBV6-1 and TRBJ1-3; D gene unclear. From germline, CDR1 is MNHNS and CDR2 SASEGT. The ends were cut back, 6 bases at V and 0 bases at J, with 12 bases in the middle. This CDR3 region has 15 residues. CDR3 residues: CASSASVFSGNTIYF. The DNA of the CDR3 is TGTGCCAGCAGCGCCTCGGTATTCTCTGGAAACACCATATATTTT.